This is a list of T cell receptor beta chains from one sample in a study of graft-versus-host responses after intestinal transplantation. Data came from immunoSEQ multiplex PCR; TCRdb stores just in-frame clones and leaves some out. The sample holds fewer than 130,000 clones, approximately 92% seen once. Their target antigens are unknown. This material consisted of unstimulated CD8+ T cells sorted from spleen or lymph node cells, taken before intestinal transplant. Receptors originate from a human donor who received an intestinal transplant. Each CDR3 is given with its conserved first and last residue. D genes are given only for firm matches. Rows may omit the clone size; those that give it use once, few, many or a size class.

CDR3 DNA | CDR3 protein | clone size | V gene | D gene | J gene
TGCGCCAGCAAACCAGGCAGGGGGCACACCGGGGAGCTGTTTTTT | CASKPGRGHTGELFF | NA | TRBV5-1 | TRBD1 | TRBJ2-2
TGTGCCAGCACGGACCGGGACAGACCCTTCAGCTACACCTTC | CASTDRDRPFSYTF | NA | TRBV27 | TRBD1 | TRBJ1-2
TGTGCCAGCAGCTTTGGGTTAGCGGGAGGGTCGACCGGGGAGCTGTTTTTT | CASSFGLAGGSTGELFF | NA | TRBV11-2 | TRBD2 | TRBJ2-2
TGTGCCAGCAATCTGCCCACCGGGGAGCTGTTTTTT | CASNLPTGELFF | NA | TRBV5-4 | NA | TRBJ2-2
TGTGCCATCAGTTTGACCCGGATGACCCTATGGGGCGAGCAGTACTTC | CAISLTRMTLWGEQYF | NA | TRBV10-3 | NA | TRBJ2-7
TGTGCCAGCAGCCGGGGGTCTGAAGCTTTCTTT | CASSRGSEAFF | NA | TRBV14 | NA | TRBJ1-1
TGTGCCAGCAGGCCCGGGACTAGCGGAAATACGCAGTATTTT | CASRPGTSGNTQYF | NA | TRBV6-5 | TRBD2 | TRBJ2-3
TGTGCCAGCAGCTTAGCCCTGGGGGGAAACAATGAGCAGTTCTTC | CASSLALGGNNEQFF | NA | TRBV7-9 | NA | TRBJ2-1
TGTGCCAGCAGCCAGTTCCTGGGAAGCGGGTACAATGAGCAGTTCTTC | CASSQFLGSGYNEQFF | NA | TRBV14 | NA | TRBJ2-1
TGTGCCAGCAGTTACCTGACTTCGACAGATACGCAGTATTTT | CASSYLTSTDTQYF | NA | TRBV28 | NA | TRBJ2-3
TGCGCCAGCAGCCGCGGGGGGACTTCCAAGATCTCTGGGGCCAACGTCCTGACTTTC | CASSRGGTSKISGANVLTF | NA | TRBV4-1 | TRBD2 | TRBJ2-6
TGTGCCAGCAGTTACTCCCTGAGCTCCTACAATGAGCAGTTCTTC | CASSYSLSSYNEQFF | NA | TRBV6-5 | NA | TRBJ2-1
TGCAGCGTTGTTTTGACGACGGGCGAGCAGTACTTC | CSVVLTTGEQYF | NA | TRBV29-1 | NA | TRBJ2-7
TGTGCCAGCACCCCAGGGGGAATCGACTATGGCTACACCTTC | CASTPGGIDYGYTF | NA | TRBV6-5 | TRBD1 | TRBJ1-2
TGTGCCAGCAGTCCTAAGCCGGACGGACATAGCAATCAGCCCCAGCATTTT | CASSPKPDGHSNQPQHF | NA | TRBV28 | NA | TRBJ1-5
TGCGCCAGCAGCTTGGCCGGGACAACCGCAGATACGCAGTATTTT | CASSLAGTTADTQYF | NA | TRBV5-1 | NA | TRBJ2-3
TGTGCCAGCAGTCCCGCCACCTCGACAGTCAGCGGCTACACCTTC | CASSPATSTVSGYTF | NA | TRBV28 | NA | TRBJ1-2
TGCGCCAGCAGCTTGTTTGGGAACACTGAAGCTTTCTTT | CASSLFGNTEAFF | NA | TRBV5-1 | NA | TRBJ1-1
TGTGCCACCAGGGCGGCGTACCTAACATCCTACGAGCAGTACTTC | CATRAAYLTSYEQYF | once | TRBV27 | NA | TRBJ2-7
TGTGCCAGCAGCCGCGGTGGGGATCTAGCCAAAAACATTCAGTACTTC | CASSRGGDLAKNIQYF | NA | TRBV7-8 | NA | TRBJ2-4
TGTGCCAGCAGCTTGGTGACAGGAGTAAGCACAGATACGCAGTATTTT | CASSLVTGVSTDTQYF | NA | TRBV5-4 | NA | TRBJ2-3
TGTGCCACCAGCAGAGATAAGGGGTTGCAACAGCCCCAGCATTTT | CATSRDKGLQQPQHF | NA | TRBV15 | NA | TRBJ1-5
TGTGCCAGCAGTTCATACGGGACAGCCTACGAGCAGTACTTC | CASSSYGTAYEQYF | once | TRBV6-5 | TRBD1 | TRBJ2-7
TGCGCCAGCAGCCAAGCCCCTAGCGGGGCTAGCACAGATACGCAGTATTTT | CASSQAPSGASTDTQYF | NA | TRBV4-1 | TRBD2 | TRBJ2-3
TGCGCCAGCAGCCATCCCAGGGAGGGAACCGGGGAGCTGTTTTTT | CASSHPREGTGELFF | NA | TRBV4-1 | TRBD2 | TRBJ2-2
TGTGCCAGCAGTTTATCGGATCCCTACAATGAGCAGTTCTTC | CASSLSDPYNEQFF | NA | TRBV27 | NA | TRBJ2-1
TGTGCCAGCAGCTTAACTACTTCCTACGAGCAGTACTTC | CASSLTTSYEQYF | once | TRBV11-2 | NA | TRBJ2-7
TGTGCCAGCAGTTTCCGGGGGGGCGGTGGGCCCCAGCATTTT | CASSFRGGGGPQHF | NA | TRBV28 | NA | TRBJ1-5
TGTGCCAGCAGCTTTAACCGGGGAGACATGAACACTGAAGCTTTCTTT | CASSFNRGDMNTEAFF | NA | TRBV7-8 | NA | TRBJ1-1
TGTGCCAGCGGGTCAGGTTCTGACAGGCAGTACTTC | CASGSGSDRQYF | NA | TRBV6-1 | NA | TRBJ2-7
TGTGCCAGCAGCTTGCAGGGAAGCGGCTATGGCTACACCTTC | CASSLQGSGYGYTF | NA | TRBV5-4 | NA | TRBJ1-2
TGTGCCAGCAGCCTGGGACCGGACGATCAGCCCCAGCATTTT | CASSLGPDDQPQHF | NA | TRBV5-4 | NA | TRBJ1-5
TGTGCCAGCTCACGGGCCCCCATGGAGACCCAGTACTTC | CASSRAPMETQYF | NA | TRBV18 | NA | TRBJ2-5
TGTGCCAGCAGCTCCAGGGTTGACTATGGCTACACCTTC | CASSSRVDYGYTF | NA | TRBV5-6 | NA | TRBJ1-2
TGTGCCAGCAGCTTATTTGGCCAAGAGACCCAGTACTTC | CASSLFGQETQYF | NA | TRBV7-9 | NA | TRBJ2-5
TGTGCCAGCAGCCCCCTCCCGGGACAGGGAAACGTCGGGGAGCTGTTTTTT | CASSPLPGQGNVGELFF | NA | TRBV9 | TRBD1 | TRBJ2-2
TGCGCCAGCAGCTCCGCCCGGAACCAAGAGACCCAGTACTTC | CASSSARNQETQYF | NA | TRBV5-1 | NA | TRBJ2-5
TGTGCCAGCAGCCTCCTCAACTATGGCTACACCTTC | CASSLLNYGYTF | NA | TRBV5-6 | NA | TRBJ1-2
TGTGCCTGGAGGCAACAGGGGGCCTCTGAAGCTTTCTTT | CAWRQQGASEAFF | NA | TRBV30 | TRBD1 | TRBJ1-1
TGTGCCAGCAGCTGGTCAAACACCGGGGAGCTGTTTTTT | CASSWSNTGELFF | NA | TRBV5-4 | NA | TRBJ2-2
TGTGCCAGCAGCTTAATAGGGAATTCCGGGGAGCTGTTTTTT | CASSLIGNSGELFF | NA | TRBV7-3 | NA | TRBJ2-2
TGCAGCGTTGAAAGGGCAGGGGACTACGAGCAGTACTTC | CSVERAGDYEQYF | NA | TRBV29-1 | NA | TRBJ2-7